A single sample is the source of the 32 T cell receptor beta chains below, sequenced in a study of post-analysis software for immune sequencing data. The study's findings and limits: TRBV5-6, TRBV5-1 and TRBV20-1 belonged to a set of roughly 5 TRBV segments that were more frequent in patients than controls.

TCR beta cDNA libraries had unique molecular identifiers. TCRdb itself ran the PCR reads through MiXCR, one entry per CDR3 protein. Found here are more than 500,000 distinct CDR3 sequences, around 31% of them singletons; the top ten hold under 7%. These receptors' antigens are unknown. Sequencing used blood. These receptors all come from a girl aged 2 to 17 with multiple sclerosis.

The chain employs TRBV6-1 and TRBJ1-1, with D possibly being TRBD1 (5 bases). CDR3 size: 13 residues. The germline V and J ends were trimmed by 4 bases and 7 bases, with 13 bases remaining between them. Germline CDR1 reads MNHNS; CDR2 reads SASEGT. CDR3 protein: CASSVGTQSEAFF. CDR3 DNA: TGTGCCAGCAGTGTAGGGACGCAAAGTGAAGCTTTCTTT.

This sequence joins TRBV15 and TRBJ1-1; 8 nucleotides agree with TRBD1. This CDR3 contains 13 residues. Germline CDR1 and CDR2: LNHNV and YYDKDF (reference sequence). V was clipped by 0 bases and J by 8 bases; unmatched bases: 2. CDR3 DNA sequence: TGTGCCACCAGCAGAGATCGGACAGGGGAAGCTTTCTTT. Residues: CATSRDRTGEAFF.

V and J are TRBV20-1 and TRBJ1-1; D is ambiguous. Per the germline V gene, CDR1 is DFQATT and CDR2 is SNEGSKA (reference sequence). This CDR3 is built from 15 residues. The V gene lost 6 bases and the J gene lost 1 base, with 18 bases spanning the gap. The CDR3 region is CSAPNPGRGNTEAFF. The CDR3 DNA reads TGCAGTGCCCCGAACCCGGGCCGGGGGAACACTGAAGCTTTCTTT.

The chain recombines TRBV15 with TRBJ2-7; D is perhaps TRBD1 (6 bases). Trimming removed 4 bases at V and 3 bases at J, with 10 bases between. This CDR3 is 13 amino acids long. CDR1 and CDR2 (germline): LNHNV, YYDKDF (reference sequence). The CDR3 region is CATSTGQSYEQYF. CDR3 DNA: TGTGCCACCAGCACCGGACAGAGCTACGAGCAGTACTTC. Using reference TRBV15 and TRBJ2-7 for the parts outside the CDR3, the full variable domain is DAMVIQNPRYQVTQFGKPVTLSCSQTLNHNVMYWYQQKSSQAPKLLFHYYDKDFNNEADTPDNFQSRRPNTSFCFLDIRSPGLGDTAMYLCATSTGQSYEQYFGPGTRLTVT.

CDR3 amino acids: CASSARQGAAEAFF. DNA of the CDR3: TGTGCCAGCAGTGCAAGACAGGGGGCCGCTGAAGCTTTCTTT. This chain connects TRBV6-1 to TRBJ1-1, with 10 bases identical to TRBD1. J was trimmed by 6 bases and V by 4 bases; bases with no gene match: 5. The CDR3 sequence is 14 residues long. CDR1 is MNHNS, CDR2 SASEGT, per germline.

Of note for this clonotype: A much larger clone is a single base away; this may be a read error. The J gene is TRBJ2-5, the V gene TRBV20-1, with 9 bases aligning to TRBD2. Gene TRBJ2-1 matches the end of the DNA better, so the J call may be wrong. Germline CDR1 and CDR2: DFQATT and SNEGSKA (reference sequence). The CDR3 has 16 residues. Written as DNA, the CDR3 is TGCAGTGCTAGAGACCAGACTAGCGGTTTAGGAGAGACCCAGTTCTTC. Protein sequence: CSARDQTSGLGETQFF.

The J gene is TRBJ1-2, the V gene TRBV12-3 or TRBV12-4; no clear D. The V gene lost 0 bases and the J gene lost 3 bases, with 11 bases spanning the gap. This CDR3 comprises 15 residues. The CDR3 DNA reads TGTGCCAGCAGTTTAGCGTCACTCTCGGACTATGGCTACACCTTC. Translation gives CASSLASLSDYGYTF.

A few counts support this clonotype. V is TRBV2 and J is TRBJ2-7; 10 bases are shared with TRBD1. V gave up 3 bases and J gave up 5 bases; unmatched junction bases: 13. The CDR3 runs to 17 residues. CDR1 is SNHLY, CDR2 FYNNEI, per germline. CDR3 amino acids: CASSEIVIRDRGNEQYF. The CDR3, as DNA: TGTGCCAGCAGTGAGATAGTCATCCGGGACAGGGGTAACGAGCAGTACTTC.

The rearrangement uses TRBV5-1 and TRBJ2-5; D is perhaps TRBD1 (5 bases). CDR1 is SGHRS, CDR2 YFSETQ, per germline. This CDR3 is built from 14 residues. The ends were cut back, 5 bases at V and 1 base at J, with 12 bases in the middle. In DNA form, the CDR3 reads TGCGCCAGCAGTCAGGGCCCCTCCCAAGAGACCCAGTACTTC. Amino acid sequence: CASSQGPSQETQYF.

The chain couples TRBV5-1 to TRBJ1-2; 8 positions agree with TRBD1. The CDR3 is 15 residues long. The V and J ends lost 0 bases and 4 bases, in that order; junction bases with no gene match: 5. Germline CDR1 SGHRS, CDR2 YFSETQ. The CDR3, as DNA: TGCGCCAGCAGCTTGGGGGACAGGATCTTCTATGGCTACACCTTC. It yields the protein CASSLGDRIFYGYTF.

This clonotype turned up a few times. The V call is TRBV6-2 or TRBV6-3, the J call TRBJ2-1; 10 bases agree with TRBD1. The CDR3 runs to 15 residues. Germline trimming cut 6 bases from V and 7 bases from J; bases unmatched to any gene: 9. CDR1 MNHEY and CDR2 SVGEGT come from the germline V gene. DNA for the CDR3: TGTGCCAGCAGCCCTGGGACAGGGGCGCGGAATGAGCAGTTCTTC. It specifies CASSPGTGARNEQFF.

This clonotype was counted between two and nine times. The chain couples TRBV7-9 to TRBJ2-3, with TRBD2 identical over 8 bases. The length of the CDR3 is 16 residues. V was pared by 2 bases and J by 2 bases, with 6 bases of the junction left unmatched. The germline V gene has CDR1 SEHNR and CDR2 FQNEAQ (reference sequence). Written as DNA, the CDR3 is TGTGCCAGCAGCTTACGGCTAGCGGGCATCACAGATACGCAGTATTTT. Its protein product is CASSLRLAGITDTQYF.

J is TRBJ1-2 and V is TRBV10-3; 7 bases match TRBD1. The CDR3 contains 15 residues. Germline trimming cut 6 bases from V and 3 bases from J; bases unmatched to any gene: 10. CDR1 is ENHRY and CDR2 is SYGVKD in the germline V gene. The CDR3 sequence is CAIRESTGDHYGYTF. The DNA for the CDR3 is TGTGCCATCAGGGAAAGTACAGGGGACCACTATGGCTACACCTTC.

This clonotype was found a few times. The V and J genes are TRBV5-1 and TRBJ2-1, with 7 nucleotides matching TRBD1. The CDR3 has 14 amino acids. V shed 2 bases and J 7 bases; nucleotides not matched to a gene: 6. Germline CDR1 SGHRS, CDR2 YFSETQ. The CDR3 loop is CASSLGQAGNEQFF. CDR3 nucleotides: TGCGCCAGCAGCTTAGGACAGGCCGGGAATGAGCAGTTCTTC.

The V call is TRBV5-1, the J call TRBJ1-1, with 9 bases aligning to TRBD1. The CDR3 is made up of 14 amino acids. The germline CDR1 and CDR2 sequences are SGHRS and YFSETQ. V was pared by 6 bases and J by 6 bases, with 9 bases of the junction left unmatched. CDR3 nucleotides: TGCGCCAGCAACCCGGGACAGGGTGACGCTGAAGCTTTCTTT. Translation gives CASNPGQGDAEAFF.

Points on this clonotype: This may stem from a read error, because a much larger clone lies one nucleotide away. The chain joins TRBV29-1 to TRBJ2-1; D is ambiguous. The V gene lost 5 bases and the J gene lost 12 bases, with 14 bases spanning the gap. Germline CDR1 reads SQVTM; CDR2 reads ANQGSEA. The CDR3 length is 11 residues. CDR3 DNA: TGCAGCGTTACCGACAAGGTGAGGCAGTTCTTC. Protein product: CSVTDKVRQFF.

The table lists this clonotype with many counts. The V gene is TRBV6-4, the J gene TRBJ2-7; TRBD1 aligns across 12 bases. J gave up 2 bases and V 8 bases, and 7 bases lay outside the gene matches. The CDR3 loop spans 15 amino acids. Germline lookup yields CDR1 MRHNA and CDR2 SNTAGT. In DNA form, the CDR3 reads TGTGCCAGCGCGATGGGACAGGGGGCCACCTACGAGCAGTACTTC. The encoded protein is CASAMGQGATYEQYF.

The CDR3 here is CATSRLVGSALSYERYF. The CDR3 nucleotides read TGTGCCACCAGCAGATTAGTGGGCAGTGCACTTTCCTACGAGCGGTACTTC. V and J are TRBV15 and TRBJ2-5; D is undetermined. The V and J ends lost 2 bases and 13 bases respectively, with 29 bases between them. The germline V gene has CDR1 LNHNV and CDR2 YYDKDF (reference sequence). The CDR3 has 17 residues.

The V and J genes are TRBV20-1 and TRBJ2-5; a weak D match, TRBD2 (5 bases). The CDR3 is made up of 15 amino acids. Trimming pared 0 bases from V and 2 bases from J, leaving 13 bases between. Germline-derived CDR1 and CDR2 are DFQATT and SNEGSKA (reference sequence). The CDR3 nucleotides are TGCAGTGCTAGAGAAGCGGTGTTGCTTCAAGAGACCCAGTACTTC. Translating it yields CSAREAVLLQETQYF.

J is TRBJ2-3 and V is TRBV11-2; D not certain. Germline CDR1 reads SGHAT; CDR2 reads FQNNGV. The CDR3 runs to 16 residues. Trimming removed 4 bases from V and 0 bases from J, with 14 bases in between. CDR3 sequence: CASSYPRLTSTDTQYF. The CDR3 DNA reads as TGTGCCAGCAGCTACCCTAGGCTCACTAGCACAGATACGCAGTATTTT. Drawing the rest from reference TRBV11-2 and TRBJ2-3, the complete variable domain is EAGVAQSPRYKIIEKRQSVAFWCNPISGHATLYWYQQILGQGPKLLIQFQNNGVVDDSQLPKDRFSAERLKGVDSTLKIQPAKLEDSAVYLCASSYPRLTSTDTQYFGPGTRLTVL.

This clonotype was seen just once. Because it lacks the conserved phenylalanine or tryptophan at the end, this CDR3 is likely a read error. This chain connects TRBV20-1 to TRBJ2-1; D might be TRBD2 (6 bases). Germline loops: CDR1 DFQATT, CDR2 SNEGSKA (reference sequence). V was shortened by 6 bases and J by 10 bases, with 19 bases between the two germline ends. The CDR3 has 13 amino acids. The CDR3 loop reads CSAGGFRVKEQFS. CDR3 nucleotide sequence: TGCAGTGCGGGGGGTTTTCGGGTTAAGGAGCAGTTCTCC.

This clonotype occurred a few times. This sequence joins TRBV5-1 and TRBJ2-1, with a weak D call TRBD2 (6 bases). Looked up from germline, CDR1 is SGHRS and CDR2 is YFSETQ. Trimming shortened V by 4 bases and J by 5 bases, and 16 bases separated the two germline ends. This CDR3 comprises 15 residues. CDR3 residues: CASSAGPGVNNEQFF. As DNA, the CDR3 is TGCGCCAGCAGCGCAGGGCCGGGGGTGAACAATGAGCAGTTCTTC.

This clonotype was seen only a few times. V and J are TRBV15 and TRBJ2-5; D not resolved. V lost 0 bases and J lost 4, with 15 bases in between. Germline V gene sequence: CDR1 LNHNV, CDR2 YYDKDF (reference sequence). The CDR3 runs 16 residues. The DNA for the CDR3 is TGTGCCACCAGCAGAGATTGGCAACATCAGCGAGAGACCCAGTACTTC. Translated: CATSRDWQHQRETQYF.

This chain joins TRBV29-1 and TRBJ1-2; D is perhaps TRBD1 (6 bases). Trimming cost V 5 bases and J 5 bases, with 15 bases left between them. CDR1 is SQVTM, CDR2 ANQGSEA, per germline. This CDR3 is 13 amino acids long. In DNA, the CDR3 is TGCAGCGTTTTACCGAGGGGGGGGTATGGCTACACCTTC. Translation: CSVLPRGGYGYTF.

This chain joins TRBV27 and TRBJ2-1; D uncertain. Germline CDR1 MNHEY, CDR2 SMNVEV (reference sequence). The CDR3 spans 16 residues. V was pared by 5 bases and J by 5 bases, with 19 bases between. CDR3 region: CASSLLYRTGHNEQFF. The CDR3, as DNA: TGTGCCAGCAGTCTCCTCTATCGGACCGGTCACAATGAGCAGTTCTTC.

This clonotype was seen a few times. The rearrangement joins TRBV6-6 to TRBJ2-5; perhaps TRBD1 as D (6 bases). The germline gives CDR1 MNHNY, CDR2 SVGAGI (reference sequence). The V end lost 5 bases, the J end lost 11 bases, and 12 bases lay between the germline ends. The CDR3 is made up of 11 amino acids. The DNA of the CDR3 is TGTGCCAGCAGTCCTAGACAGGAGCAGTACTTC. It codes for CASSPRQEQYF.

As to this clonotype: A read error may account for a junction end that differs from germline. The chain is built from TRBV7-3 and TRBJ2-3; D call uncertain. This CDR3 comprises 14 residues. Germline V gene sequence: CDR1 SGHTA, CDR2 FQGTGA. The CDR3 DNA follows: TGTGCCAGCAGCTTAGATGCTGGCCCAGATACGCGGTATTTT. Translating gives CASSLDAGPDTRYF. Based on the CDR3 plus reference TRBV7-3 and TRBJ2-3, the full variable domain is GAGVSQTPSNKVTEKGKYVELRCDPISGHTALYWYRQSLGQGPEFLIYFQGTGAADDSGLPNDRFFAVRPEGSVSTLKIQRTERGDSAVYLCASSLDAGPDTRYFGPGTRLTVL.

This rearrangement joins TRBV6-2 or TRBV6-3 to TRBJ1-1; D is uncertain. Deletions cut 6 bases from V and 6 bases from J, with 11 bases between. This CDR3 region has 12 residues. Germline V gene sequence: CDR1 MNHEY, CDR2 SVGEGT. CDR3 DNA: TGTGCCAGCAGCAACGGAGGCTCTGAAGCTTTCTTT. Translating gives CASSNGGSEAFF.

This clonotype was detected a few times. J is TRBJ2-7 and V is TRBV5-4; 7 nucleotides match TRBD1. V dropped 4 bases and J dropped 2; count of bases not matched to a gene: 0. The CDR3 has 12 residues. Looked up from germline, CDR1 is SGHNT and CDR2 is YYREEE (reference sequence). The CDR3 DNA is TGTGCCAGCAGCGGGACAGCCTACGAGCAGTACTTC. Protein sequence: CASSGTAYEQYF. Full variable domain (remainder filled in from reference TRBV5-4 and TRBJ2-7): ETGVTQSPTHLIKTRGQQVTLRCSSQSGHNTVSWYQQALGQGPQFIFQYYREEENGRGNFPPRFSGLQFPNYSSELNVNALELDDSALYLCASSGTAYEQYFGPGTRLTVT.

This clonotype has just a few counts. The CDR3: CASSYWTGEDTQYF. The CDR3 nucleotides read TGTGCCAGCAGTTACTGGACAGGGGAGGATACGCAGTATTTT. This chain joins TRBV6-6 and TRBJ2-3; 9 nucleotides agree with TRBD1. The germline V gene has CDR1 MNHNY and CDR2 SVGAGI (reference sequence). Germline trimming cut 1 base from V and 6 bases from J; bases unmatched to any gene: 2. The CDR3 is 14 amino acids.

This clonotype appeared a few times. The chain links TRBV3-1 to TRBJ2-1; D could derive from TRBD1 or TRBD2 (5 bases each). Germline CDR1 is LGHDT and CDR2 is YNNKEL (reference sequence). The ends were cut back, 3 bases at V and 2 bases at J, with 14 bases in the middle. The CDR3 sequence is 16 residues long. This chain's CDR3 is CASSQAGTPTYNEQFF. The CDR3, as DNA: TGTGCCAGCAGCCAGGCCGGGACCCCCACCTACAATGAGCAGTTCTTC.

The chain is built from TRBV25-1 and TRBJ1-4; 8 nucleotides align to TRBD1. Germline V gene data show CDR1 as MGHDK and CDR2 as SYGVNS. Trimming cost V 5 bases and J 4 bases; bases outside gene matches: 9. This CDR3 is built from 16 residues. The CDR3 bases are TGTGCCAGCAGTCTTTGGAGGACAGGGAGTAATGAAAAACTGTTTTTT. Protein product: CASSLWRTGSNEKLFF.